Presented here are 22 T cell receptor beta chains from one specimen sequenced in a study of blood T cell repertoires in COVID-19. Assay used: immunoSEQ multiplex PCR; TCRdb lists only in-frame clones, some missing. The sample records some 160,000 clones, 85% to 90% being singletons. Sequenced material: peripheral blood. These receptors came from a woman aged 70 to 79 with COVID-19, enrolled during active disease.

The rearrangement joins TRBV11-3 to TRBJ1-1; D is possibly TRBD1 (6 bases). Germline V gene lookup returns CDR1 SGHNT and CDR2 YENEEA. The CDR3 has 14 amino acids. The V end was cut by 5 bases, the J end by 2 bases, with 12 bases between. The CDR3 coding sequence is TGTGCCAGCAGCCCAGGGGACGGAAACACTGAAGCTTTCTTT. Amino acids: CASSPGDGNTEAFF.

This CDR3 reads CASSSAGTHQETQYF. CDR3 nucleotide sequence: TGTGCCAGCAGCTCAGCCGGGACACACCAAGAGACCCAGTACTTC. This rearrangement joins TRBV7-9 to TRBJ2-5; maybe TRBD1 (6 bases). Trimming shortened V by 4 bases and J by 0 bases, and 12 bases separated the two germline ends. CDR1 and CDR2 from the germline V gene are SEHNR and FQNEAQ (reference sequence). This CDR3 region has 15 residues. The variable domain in full, with the rest retrieved from reference TRBV7-9 and TRBJ2-5, is DTGVSQNPRHKITKRGQNVTFRCDPISEHNRLYWYRQTLGQGPEFLTYFQNEAQLEKSRLLSDRFSAERPKGSFSTLEIQRTEQGDSAMYLCASSSAGTHQETQYFGPGTRLLVL.

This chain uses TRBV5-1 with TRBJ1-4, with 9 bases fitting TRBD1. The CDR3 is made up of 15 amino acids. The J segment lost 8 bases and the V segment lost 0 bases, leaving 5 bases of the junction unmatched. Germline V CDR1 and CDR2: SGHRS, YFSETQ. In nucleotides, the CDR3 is TGCGCCAGCAGCTTGGAAGGACAGGGGAGGGAAAAACTGTTTTTT. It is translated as CASSLEGQGREKLFF.

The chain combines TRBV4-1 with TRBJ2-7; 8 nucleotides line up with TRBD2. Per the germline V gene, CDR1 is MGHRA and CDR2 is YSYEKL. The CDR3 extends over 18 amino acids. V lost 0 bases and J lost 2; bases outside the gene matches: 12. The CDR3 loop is CASSQDGGGLKHPYEQYF. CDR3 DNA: TGCGCCAGCAGCCAAGACGGGGGGGGCTTAAAACATCCCTACGAGCAGTACTTC.

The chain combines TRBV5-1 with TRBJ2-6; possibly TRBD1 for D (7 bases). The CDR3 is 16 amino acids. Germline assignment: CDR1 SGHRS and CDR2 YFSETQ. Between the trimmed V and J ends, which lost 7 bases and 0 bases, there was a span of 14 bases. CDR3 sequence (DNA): TGCGCCAGCTGGGACTCAGGGGGCTCTGGGGCCAACGTCCTGACTTTC. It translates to CASWDSGGSGANVLTF. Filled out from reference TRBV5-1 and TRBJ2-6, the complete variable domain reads KAGVTQTPRYLIKTRGQQVTLSCSPISGHRSVSWYQQTPGQGLQFLFEYFSETQRNKGNFPGRFSGRQFSNSRSEMNVSTLELGDSALYLCASWDSGGSGANVLTFGAGSRLTVL.

The CDR3 is CATSQDRVGSYEQFF. The CDR3 DNA reads as TGTGCCACCAGCCAGGACAGGGTCGGTTCCTATGAGCAGTTCTTC. The gene calls are TRBV15 and TRBJ2-1; TRBD1 matches 8 bases. The germline V gene encodes CDR1 LNHNV and CDR2 YYDKDF (reference sequence). The trim removed 5 bases at V and 8 bases at J, leaving 11 bases unmatched. This CDR3 spans 15 amino acids.

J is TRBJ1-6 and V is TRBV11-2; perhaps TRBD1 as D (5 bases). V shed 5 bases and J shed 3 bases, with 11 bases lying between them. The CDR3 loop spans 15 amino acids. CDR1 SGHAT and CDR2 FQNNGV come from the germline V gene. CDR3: CASSPGLNYNSPLHF. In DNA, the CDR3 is TGTGCCAGCAGCCCGGGACTGAACTATAATTCACCCCTCCACTTT.

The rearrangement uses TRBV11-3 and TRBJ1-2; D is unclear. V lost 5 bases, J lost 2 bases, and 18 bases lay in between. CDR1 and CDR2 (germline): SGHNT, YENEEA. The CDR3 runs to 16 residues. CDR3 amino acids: CASSPSLSQANYGYTF. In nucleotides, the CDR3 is TGTGCCAGCAGCCCTTCCCTTTCGCAGGCGAACTATGGCTACACCTTC.

The CDR3 coding sequence is TGTGCCAGCAGCTTCGAGACAGGGCACAATGAGCAGTTCTTC. Translating it yields CASSFETGHNEQFF. The chain is built from TRBV7-2 and TRBJ2-1; TRBD1 agrees at 7 bases. Germline CDR1 SGHTA, CDR2 FQGNSA. V dropped 3 bases and J dropped 5; count of bases not matched to a gene: 4. CDR3 length: 14 residues.

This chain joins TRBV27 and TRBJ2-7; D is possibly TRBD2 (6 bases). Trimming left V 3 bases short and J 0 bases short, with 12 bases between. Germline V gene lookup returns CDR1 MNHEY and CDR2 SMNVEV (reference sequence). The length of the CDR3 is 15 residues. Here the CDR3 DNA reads TGTGCCAGCAGTTTCGTAGGGAGGAGCTCCTACGAGCAGTACTTC. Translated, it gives CASSFVGRSSYEQYF.

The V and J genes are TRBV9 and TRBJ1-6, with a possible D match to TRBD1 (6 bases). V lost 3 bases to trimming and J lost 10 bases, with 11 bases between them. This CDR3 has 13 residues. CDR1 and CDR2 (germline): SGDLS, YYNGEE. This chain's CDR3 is CASSEGGGSPLHF. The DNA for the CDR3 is TGTGCCAGCAGCGAAGGGGGGGGCTCACCCCTCCACTTT. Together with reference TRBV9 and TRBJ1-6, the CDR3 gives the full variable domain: DSGVTQTPKHLITATGQRVTLRCSPRSGDLSVYWYQQSLDQGLQFLIQYYNGEERAKGNILERFSAQQFPDLHSELNLSSLELGDSALYFCASSEGGGSPLHFGNGTRLTVT.

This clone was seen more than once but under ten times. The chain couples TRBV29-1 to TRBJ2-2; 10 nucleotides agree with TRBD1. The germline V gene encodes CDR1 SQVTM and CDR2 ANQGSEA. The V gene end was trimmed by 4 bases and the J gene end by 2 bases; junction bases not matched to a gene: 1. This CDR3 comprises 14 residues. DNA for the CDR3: TGCAGCGTTGGACAGGGGGCTAACACCGGGGAGCTGTTTTTT. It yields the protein CSVGQGANTGELFF.

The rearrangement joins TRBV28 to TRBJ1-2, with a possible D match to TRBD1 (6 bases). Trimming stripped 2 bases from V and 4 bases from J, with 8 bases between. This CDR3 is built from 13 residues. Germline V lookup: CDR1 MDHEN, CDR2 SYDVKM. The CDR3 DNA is TGTGCCAGCAGTTTACAGGGGCCCTATGGCTACACCTTC. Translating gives CASSLQGPYGYTF.

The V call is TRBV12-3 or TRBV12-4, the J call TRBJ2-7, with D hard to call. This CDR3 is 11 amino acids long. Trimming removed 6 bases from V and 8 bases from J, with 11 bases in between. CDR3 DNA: TGTGCCAGCAGGGGCCTTTACCAGCAGTACTTC. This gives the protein CASRGLYQQYF.

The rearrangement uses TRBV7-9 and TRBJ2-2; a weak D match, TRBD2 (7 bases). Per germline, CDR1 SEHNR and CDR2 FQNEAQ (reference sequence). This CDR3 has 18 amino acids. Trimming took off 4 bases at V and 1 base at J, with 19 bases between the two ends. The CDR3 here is CASSSQGGGSGNTGELFF. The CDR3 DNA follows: TGTGCCAGCAGCTCCCAAGGGGGGGGGTCCGGGAACACCGGGGAGCTGTTTTTT.

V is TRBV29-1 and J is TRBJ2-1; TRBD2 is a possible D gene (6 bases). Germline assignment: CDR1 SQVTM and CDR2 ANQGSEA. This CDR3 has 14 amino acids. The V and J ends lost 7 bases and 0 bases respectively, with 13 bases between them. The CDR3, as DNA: TGCAGCGCCCGACTAGATAGCTCCTACAATGAGCAGTTCTTC. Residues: CSARLDSSYNEQFF.

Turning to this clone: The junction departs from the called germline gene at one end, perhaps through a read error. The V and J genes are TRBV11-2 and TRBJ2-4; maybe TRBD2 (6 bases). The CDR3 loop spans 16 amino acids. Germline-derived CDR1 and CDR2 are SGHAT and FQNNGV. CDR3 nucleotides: TGTGCCAGCAGCGTAGACCCGGGGGTAGCCAAAAACATTCAGTACTTC. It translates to CASSVDPGVAKNIQYF.

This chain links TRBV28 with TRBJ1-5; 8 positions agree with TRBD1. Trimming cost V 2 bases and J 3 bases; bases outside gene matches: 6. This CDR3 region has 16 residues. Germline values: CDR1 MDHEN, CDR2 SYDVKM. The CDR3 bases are TGTGCCAGCAGTTTAAGTGGGACAGGTGCCAATCAGCCCCAGCATTTT. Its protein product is CASSLSGTGANQPQHF. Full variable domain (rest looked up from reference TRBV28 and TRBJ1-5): DVKVTQSSRYLVKRTGEKVFLECVQDMDHENMFWYRQDPGLGLRLIYFSYDVKMKEKGDIPEGYSVSREKKERFSLILESASTNQTSMYLCASSLSGTGANQPQHFGDGTRLSIL.

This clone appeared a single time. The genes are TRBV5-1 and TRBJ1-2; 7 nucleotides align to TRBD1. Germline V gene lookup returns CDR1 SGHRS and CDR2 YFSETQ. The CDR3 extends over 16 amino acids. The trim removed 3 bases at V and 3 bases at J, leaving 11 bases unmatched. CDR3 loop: CASSWGRQGGDYGYTF. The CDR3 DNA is TGCGCCAGCAGCTGGGGGAGACAGGGTGGGGACTATGGCTACACCTTC.

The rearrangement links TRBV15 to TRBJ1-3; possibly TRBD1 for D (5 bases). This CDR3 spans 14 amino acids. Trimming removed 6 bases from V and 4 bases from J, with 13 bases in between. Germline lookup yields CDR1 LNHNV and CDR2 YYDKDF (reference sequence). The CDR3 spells CATSTGGSGNTIYF. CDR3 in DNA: TGTGCCACCAGTACGGGGGGTTCAGGAAACACCATATATTTT.

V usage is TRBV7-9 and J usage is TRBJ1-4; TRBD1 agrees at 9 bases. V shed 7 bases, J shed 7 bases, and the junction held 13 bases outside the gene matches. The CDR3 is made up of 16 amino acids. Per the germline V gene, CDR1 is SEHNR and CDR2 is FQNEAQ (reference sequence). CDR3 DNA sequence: TGTGCCAGCAAGGTTGGACTGGACAGGGGAAGTGAAAAACTGTTTTTT. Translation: CASKVGLDRGSEKLFF.

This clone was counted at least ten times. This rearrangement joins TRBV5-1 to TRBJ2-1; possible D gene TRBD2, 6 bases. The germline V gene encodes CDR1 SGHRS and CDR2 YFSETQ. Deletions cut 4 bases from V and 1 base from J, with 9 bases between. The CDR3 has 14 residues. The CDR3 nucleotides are TGCGCCAGCAGCCCGACTAGTTCCTACAATGAGCAGTTCTTC. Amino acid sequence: CASSPTSSYNEQFF.